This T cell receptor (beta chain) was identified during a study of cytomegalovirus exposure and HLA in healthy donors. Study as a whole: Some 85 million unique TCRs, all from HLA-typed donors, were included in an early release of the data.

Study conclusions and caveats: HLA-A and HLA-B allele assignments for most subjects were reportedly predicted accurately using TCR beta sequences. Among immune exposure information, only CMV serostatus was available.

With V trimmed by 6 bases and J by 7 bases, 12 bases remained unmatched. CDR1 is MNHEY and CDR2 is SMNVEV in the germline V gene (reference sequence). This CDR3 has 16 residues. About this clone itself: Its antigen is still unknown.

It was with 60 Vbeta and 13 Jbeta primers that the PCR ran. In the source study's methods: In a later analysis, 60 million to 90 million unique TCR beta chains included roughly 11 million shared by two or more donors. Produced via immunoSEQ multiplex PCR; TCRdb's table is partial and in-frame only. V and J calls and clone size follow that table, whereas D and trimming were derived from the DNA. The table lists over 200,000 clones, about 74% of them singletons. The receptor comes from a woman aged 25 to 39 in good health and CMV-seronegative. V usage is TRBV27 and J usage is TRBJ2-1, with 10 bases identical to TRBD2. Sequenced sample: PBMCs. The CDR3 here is CASRPWGSGRLNEQFF. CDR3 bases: TGTGCCAGCAGACCCTGGGGTAGCGGGAGGCTAAATGAGCAGTTCTTC.